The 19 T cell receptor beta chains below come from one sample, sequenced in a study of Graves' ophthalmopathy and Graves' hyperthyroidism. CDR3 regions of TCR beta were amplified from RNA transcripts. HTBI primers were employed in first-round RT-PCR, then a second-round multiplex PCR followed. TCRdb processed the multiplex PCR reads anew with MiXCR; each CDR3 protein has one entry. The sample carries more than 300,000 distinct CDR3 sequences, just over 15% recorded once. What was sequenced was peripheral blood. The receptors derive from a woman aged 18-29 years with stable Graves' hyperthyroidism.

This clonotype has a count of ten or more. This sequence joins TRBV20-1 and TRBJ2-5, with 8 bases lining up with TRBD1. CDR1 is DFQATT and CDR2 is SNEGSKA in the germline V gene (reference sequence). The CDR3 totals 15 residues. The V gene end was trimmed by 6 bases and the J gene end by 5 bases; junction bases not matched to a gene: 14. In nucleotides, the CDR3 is TGCAGTGCCCTCCCCACGACAGGGGTTAGTGAGACCCAGTACTTC. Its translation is CSALPTTGVSETQYF.

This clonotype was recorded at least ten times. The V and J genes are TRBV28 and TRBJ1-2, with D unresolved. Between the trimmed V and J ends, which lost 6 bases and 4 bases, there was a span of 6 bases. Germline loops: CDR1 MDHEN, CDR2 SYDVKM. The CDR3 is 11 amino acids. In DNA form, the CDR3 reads TGTGCCAGCAGACACAGCTATGGCTACACCTTC. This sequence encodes CASRHSYGYTF.

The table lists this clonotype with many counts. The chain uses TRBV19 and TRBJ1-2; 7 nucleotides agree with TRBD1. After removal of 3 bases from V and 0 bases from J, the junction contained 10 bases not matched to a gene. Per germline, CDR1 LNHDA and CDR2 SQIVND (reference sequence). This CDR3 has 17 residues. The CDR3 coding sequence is TGTGCCAGTAGTATTGTGAGACAGGGTTTACCTAACTATGGCTACACCTTC. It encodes CASSIVRQGLPNYGYTF. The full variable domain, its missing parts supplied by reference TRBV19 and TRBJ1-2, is DGGITQSPKYLFRKEGQNVTLSCEQNLNHDAMYWYRQDPGQGLRLIYYSQIVNDFQKGDIAEGYSVSREKKESFPLTVTSAQKNPTAFYLCASSIVRQGLPNYGYTFGSGTRLTVV.

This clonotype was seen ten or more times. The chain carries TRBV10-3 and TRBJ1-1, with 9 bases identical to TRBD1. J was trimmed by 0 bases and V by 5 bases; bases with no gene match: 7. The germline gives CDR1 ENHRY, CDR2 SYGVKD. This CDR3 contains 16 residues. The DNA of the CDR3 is TGTGCCATCAGTCTCACCGGGACAGGGTTGAACACTGAAGCTTTCTTT. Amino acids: CAISLTGTGLNTEAFF.

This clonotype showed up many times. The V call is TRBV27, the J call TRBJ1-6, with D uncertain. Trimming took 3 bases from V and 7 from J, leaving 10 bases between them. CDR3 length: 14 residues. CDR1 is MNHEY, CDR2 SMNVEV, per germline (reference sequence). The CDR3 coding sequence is TGTGCCAGCAGTTTCCAGGCGTGGAATTCACCCCTCCACTTT. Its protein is CASSFQAWNSPLHF.

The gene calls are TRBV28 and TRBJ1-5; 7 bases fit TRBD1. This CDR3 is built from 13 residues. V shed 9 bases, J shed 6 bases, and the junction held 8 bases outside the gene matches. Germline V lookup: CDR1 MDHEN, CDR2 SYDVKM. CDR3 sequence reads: CASCGQVGQPQHF. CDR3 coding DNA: TGTGCCAGTTGCGGACAGGTGGGTCAGCCCCAGCATTTT.

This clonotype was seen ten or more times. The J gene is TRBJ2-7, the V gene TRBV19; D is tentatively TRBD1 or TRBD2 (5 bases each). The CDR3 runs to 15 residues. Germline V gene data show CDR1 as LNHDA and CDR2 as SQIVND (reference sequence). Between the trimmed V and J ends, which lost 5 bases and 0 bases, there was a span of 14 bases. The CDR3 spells CASSASGTVSYEQYF. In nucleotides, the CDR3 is TGTGCCAGTAGTGCTTCCGGGACCGTCTCCTACGAGCAGTACTTC.

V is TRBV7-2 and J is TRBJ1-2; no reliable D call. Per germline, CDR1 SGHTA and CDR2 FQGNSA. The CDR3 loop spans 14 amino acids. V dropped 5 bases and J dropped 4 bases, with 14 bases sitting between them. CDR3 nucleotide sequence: TGTGCCAGCAGCGGACCTGTACCCGGCTATGGCTACACCTTC. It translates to CASSGPVPGYGYTF.

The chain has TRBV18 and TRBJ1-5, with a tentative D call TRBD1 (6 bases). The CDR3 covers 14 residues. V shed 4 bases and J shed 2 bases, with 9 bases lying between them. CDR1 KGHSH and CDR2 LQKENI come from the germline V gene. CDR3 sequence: CASSRSGGNQPQHF. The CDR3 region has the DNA TGTGCCAGCTCACGTTCAGGGGGCAATCAGCCCCAGCATTTT.

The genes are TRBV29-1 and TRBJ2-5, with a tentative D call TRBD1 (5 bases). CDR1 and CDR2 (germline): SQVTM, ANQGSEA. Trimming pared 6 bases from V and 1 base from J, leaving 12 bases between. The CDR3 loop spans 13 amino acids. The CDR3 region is CSVGDRFQETQYF. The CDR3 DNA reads TGCAGCGTAGGAGACAGATTCCAAGAGACCCAGTACTTC.

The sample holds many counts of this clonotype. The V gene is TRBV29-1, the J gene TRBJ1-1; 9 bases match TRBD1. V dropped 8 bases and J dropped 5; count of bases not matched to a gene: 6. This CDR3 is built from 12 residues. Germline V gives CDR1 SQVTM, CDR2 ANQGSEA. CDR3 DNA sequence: TGCAGCATACGACAGGGGGTTACTGAAGCTTTCTTT. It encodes CSIRQGVTEAFF.

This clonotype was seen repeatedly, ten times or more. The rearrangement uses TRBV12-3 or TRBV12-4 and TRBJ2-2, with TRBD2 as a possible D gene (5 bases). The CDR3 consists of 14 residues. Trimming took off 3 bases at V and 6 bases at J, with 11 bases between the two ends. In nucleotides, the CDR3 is TGTGCCAGCAGTTTTGAGGGAGACCCCGGGGAGCTGTTTTTT. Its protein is CASSFEGDPGELFF.

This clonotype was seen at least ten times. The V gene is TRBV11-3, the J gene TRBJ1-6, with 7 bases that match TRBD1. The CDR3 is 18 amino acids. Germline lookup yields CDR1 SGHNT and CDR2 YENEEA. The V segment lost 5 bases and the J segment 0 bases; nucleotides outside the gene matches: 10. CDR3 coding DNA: TGTGCCAGCAGCCTAGGGGGACAGTTTAGCTCCTATAATTCACCCCTCCACTTT. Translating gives CASSLGGQFSSYNSPLHF.

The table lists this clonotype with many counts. This CDR3 reads CASSLYRVSTEAFF. The CDR3 region has the DNA TGTGCCAGCAGCTTATACAGGGTCTCCACTGAAGCTTTCTTT. This chain links TRBV5-5 with TRBJ1-1; D might be TRBD1 (6 bases). The V end was cut by 2 bases, the J end by 4 bases, with 12 bases between. This CDR3 is 14 amino acids long. Per the germline V gene, CDR1 is SGHKS and CDR2 is YYEKEE (reference sequence).

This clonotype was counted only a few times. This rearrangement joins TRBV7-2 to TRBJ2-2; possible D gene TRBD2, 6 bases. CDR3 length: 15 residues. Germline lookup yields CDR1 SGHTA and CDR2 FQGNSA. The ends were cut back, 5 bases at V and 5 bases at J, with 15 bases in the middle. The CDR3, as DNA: TGTGCCAGCAGCCCACGACTAGGCGATACCGGGGAGCTGTTTTTT. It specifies CASSPRLGDTGELFF. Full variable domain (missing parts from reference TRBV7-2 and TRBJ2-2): GAGVSQSPSNKVTEKGKDVELRCDPISGHTALYWYRQSLGQGLEFLIYFQGNSAPDKSGLPSDRFSAERTGGSVSTLTIQRTQQEDSAVYLCASSPRLGDTGELFFGEGSRLTVL.

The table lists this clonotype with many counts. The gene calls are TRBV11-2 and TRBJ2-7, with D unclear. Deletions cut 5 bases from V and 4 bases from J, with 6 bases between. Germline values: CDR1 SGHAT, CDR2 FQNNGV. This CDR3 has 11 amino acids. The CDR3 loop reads CASSEIYEQYF. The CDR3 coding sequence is TGTGCCAGCAGCGAGATATACGAGCAGTACTTC.

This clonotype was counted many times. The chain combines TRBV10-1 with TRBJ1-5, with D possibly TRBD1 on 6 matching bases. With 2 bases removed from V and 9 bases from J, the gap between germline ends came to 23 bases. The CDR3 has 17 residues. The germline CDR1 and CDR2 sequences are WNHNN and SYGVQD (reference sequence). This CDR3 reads CASSENGQIGARRPQHF. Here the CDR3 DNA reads TGCGCCAGCAGTGAGAATGGACAGATAGGGGCCAGGAGGCCCCAGCATTTT.

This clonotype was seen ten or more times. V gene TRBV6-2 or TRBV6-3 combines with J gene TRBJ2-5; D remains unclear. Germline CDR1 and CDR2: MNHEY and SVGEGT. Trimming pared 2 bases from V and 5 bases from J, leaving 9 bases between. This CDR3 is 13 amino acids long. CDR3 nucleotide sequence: TGTGCCAGCAGTTACGGGTTCCCGGAGACCCAGTACTTC. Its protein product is CASSYGFPETQYF.

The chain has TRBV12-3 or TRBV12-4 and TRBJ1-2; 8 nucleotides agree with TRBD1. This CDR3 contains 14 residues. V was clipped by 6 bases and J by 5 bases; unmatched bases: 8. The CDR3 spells CASSGQGVGYGYTF. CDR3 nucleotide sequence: TGTGCCAGCAGCGGACAGGGTGTTGGGTATGGCTACACCTTC.